This T cell receptor (beta chain) was sequenced in a study of blood T cells in healthy people across ages. Study results and limitations: Naive CD4+ cells and diversity were both higher in long-lived donors than in aged donors.

As regards this clonotype: As yet, its antigen is unknown.

It was with a sample-barcoded 5' primer and a J-beta primer mix that a second PCR of roughly 6 to 11 cycles was run. TCRdb re-analysed the 5' RACE reads in MiXCR, keeping a single row per CDR3 protein. The sample carries about 690,000 distinct CDR3 sequences, roughly 41% recorded once. Unmatched junction bases numbered 3, after V lost 0 bases and J lost 5 bases. Looked up from germline, CDR1 is SGHTA and CDR2 is FQGNSA. The CDR3 is 17 residues long. Sequencing input: blood. The receptor was derived from an elderly man in good health. The chain has TRBV7-2 and TRBJ2-2; 13 positions match TRBD2. The CDR3 protein is CASSLARTSGSTGELFF. The CDR3 nucleotides are TGTGCCAGCAGCTTAGCCCGGACTAGCGGGAGTACCGGGGAGCTGTTTTTT.